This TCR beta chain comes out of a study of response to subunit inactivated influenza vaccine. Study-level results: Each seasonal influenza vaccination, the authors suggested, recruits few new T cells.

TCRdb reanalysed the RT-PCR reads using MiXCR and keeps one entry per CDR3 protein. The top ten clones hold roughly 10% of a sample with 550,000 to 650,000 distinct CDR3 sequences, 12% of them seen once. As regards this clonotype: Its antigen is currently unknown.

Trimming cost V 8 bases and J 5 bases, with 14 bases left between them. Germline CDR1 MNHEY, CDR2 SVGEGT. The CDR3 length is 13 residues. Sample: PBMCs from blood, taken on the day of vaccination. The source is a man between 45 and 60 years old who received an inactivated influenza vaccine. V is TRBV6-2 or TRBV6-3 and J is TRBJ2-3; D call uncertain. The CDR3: CASLSVSGDTQYF. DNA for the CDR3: TGTGCCAGCCTCTCAGTGTCAGGAGATACGCAGTATTTT.